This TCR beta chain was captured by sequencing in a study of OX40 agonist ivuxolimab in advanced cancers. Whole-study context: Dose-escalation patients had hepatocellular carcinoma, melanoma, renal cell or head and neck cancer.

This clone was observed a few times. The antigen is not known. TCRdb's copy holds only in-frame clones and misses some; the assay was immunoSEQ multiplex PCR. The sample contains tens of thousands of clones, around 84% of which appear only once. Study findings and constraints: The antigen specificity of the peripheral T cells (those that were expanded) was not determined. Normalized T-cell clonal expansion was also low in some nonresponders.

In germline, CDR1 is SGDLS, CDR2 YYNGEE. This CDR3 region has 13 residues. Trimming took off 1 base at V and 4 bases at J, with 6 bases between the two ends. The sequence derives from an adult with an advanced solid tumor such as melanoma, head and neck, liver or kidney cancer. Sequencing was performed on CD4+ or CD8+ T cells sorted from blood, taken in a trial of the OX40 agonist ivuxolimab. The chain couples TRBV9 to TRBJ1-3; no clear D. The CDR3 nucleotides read TGTGCCAGCAGCGTAAGCGAGGGAAACACCATATATTTT. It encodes CASSVSEGNTIYF.